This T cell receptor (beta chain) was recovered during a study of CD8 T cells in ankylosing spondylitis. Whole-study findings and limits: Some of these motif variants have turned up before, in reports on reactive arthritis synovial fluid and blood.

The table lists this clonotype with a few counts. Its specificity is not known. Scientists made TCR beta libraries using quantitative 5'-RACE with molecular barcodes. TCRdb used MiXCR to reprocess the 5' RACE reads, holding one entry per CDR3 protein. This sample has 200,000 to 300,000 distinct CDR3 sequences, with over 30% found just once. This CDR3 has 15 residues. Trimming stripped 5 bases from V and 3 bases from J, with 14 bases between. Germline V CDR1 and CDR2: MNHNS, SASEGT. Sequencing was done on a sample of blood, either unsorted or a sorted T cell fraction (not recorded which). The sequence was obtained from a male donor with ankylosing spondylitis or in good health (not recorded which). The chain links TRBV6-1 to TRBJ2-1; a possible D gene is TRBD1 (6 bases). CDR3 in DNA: TGTGCCAGCAGTCCGACAGGACTCGGCTACAATGAGCAGTTCTTC. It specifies CASSPTGLGYNEQFF.